This T cell receptor (beta chain) was found in a study of B cell selection in AIRE deficiency. Study conclusions and caveats: Patient Tconv and Treg cells showed healthy-like TCRBV usage, CDR3 length, diversity. Only about 10% of 3,000 to 4,500 shared Treg sequences were patient-specific; 30% to 40% healthy-specific. Approximately 33% of healthy-shared Treg TCRbeta sequences appeared in patient Tconv cells.

To note about this clone: Its antigen remains unknown.

Original analysis: Pooled Tregs gave 50,000 to 60,000 patient and 80,000 to 100,000 donor TCRbeta sequences. The assay was immunoSEQ multiplex PCR, and TCRdb's table has in-frame clones only and misses some. V and J calls and clone size are given by that table; D and trimming were obtained from the DNA. Among 20,000 to 30,000 clones, about 92% were seen once, and the ten largest hold 1.1%. Trimming took 2 bases from V and 7 from J, leaving 14 bases between them. The CDR3 contains 15 residues. Germline loops: CDR1 MNHNS, CDR2 SASEGT. The regulatory T cell sort gate was CD4+CD25hiCD127low/negative. The sample was CD4+CD25+ Tregs sorted from PBMCs. The chain has TRBV6-1 and TRBJ1-4; D not resolved. The receptor was derived from a human donor in good health. CDR3: CASSERREAGEKLFF. The DNA of the CDR3 is TGTGCCAGCAGTGAAAGGAGGGAGGCCGGTGAAAAACTGTTTTTT.